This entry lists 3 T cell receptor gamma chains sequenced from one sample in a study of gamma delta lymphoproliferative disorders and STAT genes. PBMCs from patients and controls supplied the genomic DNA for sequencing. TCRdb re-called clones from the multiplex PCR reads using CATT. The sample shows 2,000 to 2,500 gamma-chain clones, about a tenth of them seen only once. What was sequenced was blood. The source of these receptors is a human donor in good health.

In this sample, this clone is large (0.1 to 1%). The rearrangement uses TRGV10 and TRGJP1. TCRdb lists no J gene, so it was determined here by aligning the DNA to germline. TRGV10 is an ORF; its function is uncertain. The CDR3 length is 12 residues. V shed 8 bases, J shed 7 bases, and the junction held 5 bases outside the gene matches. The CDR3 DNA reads TGTGCTGCGTGGGATAGTGGTTGGTTCAAGATATTT. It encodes CAAWDSGWFKIF.

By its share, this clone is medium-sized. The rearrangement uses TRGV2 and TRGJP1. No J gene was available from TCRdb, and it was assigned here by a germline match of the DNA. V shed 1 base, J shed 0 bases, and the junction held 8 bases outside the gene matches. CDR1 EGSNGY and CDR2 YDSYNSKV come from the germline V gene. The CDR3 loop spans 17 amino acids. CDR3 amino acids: CATWDGPHYTTGWFKIF. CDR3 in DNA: TGTGCCACCTGGGACGGCCCCCACTATACCACTGGTTGGTTCAAGATATTT.

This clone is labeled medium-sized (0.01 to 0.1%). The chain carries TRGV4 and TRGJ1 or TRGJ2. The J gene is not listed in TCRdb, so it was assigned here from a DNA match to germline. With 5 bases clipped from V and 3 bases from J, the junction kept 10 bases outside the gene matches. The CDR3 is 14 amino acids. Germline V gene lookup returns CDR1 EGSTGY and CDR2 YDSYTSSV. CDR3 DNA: TGTGCCACCTGGGTCTCCCCTCTTTATTATAAGAAACTCTTT. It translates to CATWVSPLYYKKLF.